The 27 T cell receptor beta chains given below trace back to one sample, sequenced in a study of cytomegalovirus exposure and HLA in healthy donors. 13 Jbeta primers and 60 Vbeta primers were used for the PCR. Sequencing was performed with immunoSEQ multiplex PCR; in TCRdb, only in-frame clones are kept and a portion is missing. The data contain about 43,000 clones, over 75% of them singletons. The sequenced sample was PBMCs. The receptors come from a man in his forties or fifties in good health and CMV-seronegative.

The chain is built from TRBV11-2 and TRBJ2-7, with 7 positions matching TRBD2. J was trimmed by 1 base and V by 0 bases; bases with no gene match: 9. Germline CDR1 and CDR2: SGHAT and FQNNGV. This CDR3 contains 17 residues. CDR3 DNA sequence: TGTGCCAGCAGCTTAGATCTCGGGGGACTAAATTCCTACGAGCAGTACTTC. Its protein product is CASSLDLGGLNSYEQYF.

The genes are TRBV5-4 and TRBJ2-3; 12 bases agree with TRBD2. V was clipped by 4 bases and J by 4 bases; unmatched bases: 7. CDR3 length: 16 residues. Germline V gives CDR1 SGHNT, CDR2 YYREEE (reference sequence). The CDR3 loop is CASSMTSGGRADTQYF. CDR3 nucleotides: TGTGCCAGCAGCATGACTAGCGGGGGTCGGGCAGATACGCAGTATTTT.

This chain uses TRBV9 with TRBJ2-7, with 9 bases fitting TRBD1. Germline CDR1 is SGDLS and CDR2 is YYNGEE. J gave up 9 bases and V 0 bases, and 10 bases lay outside the gene matches. There are 15 residues in the CDR3. CDR3 loop: CASSVGPRTGVPQYF. The CDR3 DNA sequence: TGTGCCAGCAGCGTAGGCCCAAGGACAGGGGTCCCGCAGTACTTC.

The chain joins TRBV5-5 to TRBJ2-5; TRBD2 agrees at 9 bases. Germline CDR1 SGHKS, CDR2 YYEKEE (reference sequence). V shed 4 bases and J 5 bases; nucleotides not matched to a gene: 9. The CDR3 is made up of 15 amino acids. CDR3 amino acids: CASSILTSGGETQYF. The CDR3, as DNA: TGTGCCAGCAGCATCCTGACTAGCGGAGGGGAGACCCAGTACTTC.

The chain joins TRBV5-5 to TRBJ1-1, with a possible D match to TRBD1 (5 bases). V was trimmed by 1 base and J by 2 bases, leaving 18 bases between them. The CDR3 length is 17 residues. Looked up from germline, CDR1 is SGHKS and CDR2 is YYEKEE (reference sequence). CDR3 in DNA: TGTGCCAGCAGCTTGAGTGTCGGGACTACGGCAAACACTGAAGCTTTCTTT. Its translation: CASSLSVGTTANTEAFF.

This chain links TRBV5-4 with TRBJ2-3; D gene ambiguous. Trimming pared 0 bases from V and 1 base from J, leaving 12 bases between. The CDR3 is 16 residues long. Germline-derived CDR1 and CDR2 are SGHNT and YYREEE (reference sequence). The CDR3 region is CASSLASGSRTDTQYF. The CDR3 DNA reads TGTGCCAGCAGCTTGGCCTCCGGGTCGCGCACAGATACGCAGTATTTT. Filled out from reference TRBV5-4 and TRBJ2-3, the complete variable domain reads ETGVTQSPTHLIKTRGQQVTLRCSSQSGHNTVSWYQQALGQGPQFIFQYYREEENGRGNFPPRFSGLQFPNYSSELNVNALELDDSALYLCASSLASGSRTDTQYFGPGTRLTVL.

This clone was counted once. The chain links TRBV5-6 to TRBJ2-2, with 7 bases lining up with TRBD1. Per the germline V gene, CDR1 is SGHDT and CDR2 is YYEEEE. The CDR3 spans 17 residues. V dropped 4 bases and J dropped 4; count of bases not matched to a gene: 13. CDR3 DNA sequence: TGTGCCAGCAGCAAACTGACAGGGTGGGCGAGCACCGGGGAGCTGTTTTTT. Its translation is CASSKLTGWASTGELFF.

The chain is built from TRBV28 and TRBJ1-1; D is possibly TRBD1 (6 bases). This CDR3 is 16 amino acids long. Per germline, CDR1 MDHEN and CDR2 SYDVKM. V lost 2 bases, J lost 1 base, and 14 bases lay in between. The DNA of the CDR3 is TGTGCCAGCAGTTTAAGCGGACAGTTAACGAACACTGAAGCTTTCTTT. Residues: CASSLSGQLTNTEAFF.

This rearrangement joins TRBV7-2 to TRBJ2-2; 9 positions match TRBD2. CDR3 size: 14 residues. Germline CDR1 and CDR2: SGHTA and FQGNSA. V was clipped by 7 bases and J by 1 base; unmatched bases: 1. CDR3 sequence: CASKTSGNTGELFF. CDR3 in DNA: TGTGCCAGCAAGACTAGCGGGAACACCGGGGAGCTGTTTTTT.

The chain uses TRBV7-2 and TRBJ2-5; maybe TRBD2 (6 bases). The germline V gene encodes CDR1 SGHTA and CDR2 FQGNSA. This CDR3 spans 17 amino acids. V was pared by 6 bases and J by 3 bases, with 23 bases between. CDR3: CASSFNRGGALEETQYF. For the CDR3, the DNA is TGTGCCAGCAGTTTTAACCGTGGAGGGGCGCTCGAAGAGACCCAGTACTTC. Full variable domain (missing parts from reference TRBV7-2 and TRBJ2-5): GAGVSQSPSNKVTEKGKDVELRCDPISGHTALYWYRQSLGQGLEFLIYFQGNSAPDKSGLPSDRFSAERTGGSVSTLTIQRTQQEDSAVYLCASSFNRGGALEETQYFGPGTRLLVL.

The chain links TRBV27 to TRBJ2-7; TRBD2 matches at 9 bases. This CDR3 contains 14 residues. V was clipped by 4 bases and J by 0 bases; unmatched bases: 1. Germline assignment: CDR1 MNHEY and CDR2 SMNVEV (reference sequence). CDR3 sequence: CASSSSGVSYEQYF. CDR3 in DNA: TGTGCCAGCAGTTCTAGCGGGGTCTCCTACGAGCAGTACTTC.

Note on this clone: Other DNA sequences from this sample encode an identical CDR3 as well. This chain links TRBV5-4 with TRBJ2-1; 10 bases line up with TRBD2. This CDR3 is 15 amino acids long. The germline V gene has CDR1 SGHNT and CDR2 YYREEE (reference sequence). V trimming: 4 bases; J trimming: 6 bases; junction bases outside the gene matches: 7. As DNA, the CDR3 is TGTGCCAGCAGCCTCCCAGCGGGAGGGTTCAATGAGCAGTTCTTC. Residues: CASSLPAGGFNEQFF.

This chain uses TRBV28 with TRBJ1-5; D gene unclear. The CDR3 covers 15 residues. With 5 bases removed from V and 1 base from J, the gap between germline ends came to 12 bases. Germline V gene lookup returns CDR1 MDHEN and CDR2 SYDVKM. This CDR3 reads CASSESGLSNQPQHF. CDR3 DNA sequence: TGTGCCAGCAGTGAAAGTGGGCTCAGCAATCAGCCCCAGCATTTT.

This clone was counted only a few times. V is TRBV18 and J is TRBJ1-1; TRBD1 agrees at 8 bases. The length of the CDR3 is 12 residues. CDR1 KGHSH and CDR2 LQKENI come from the germline V gene. The V and J ends lost 5 bases and 11 bases, in that order; junction bases with no gene match: 7. This CDR3 reads CASSTTGDGAFF. CDR3 in DNA: TGTGCCAGCTCAACGACAGGGGATGGGGCTTTCTTT. The variable domain in full, completed from reference TRBV18 and TRBJ1-1, reads NAGVMQNPRHLVRRRGQEARLRCSPMKGHSHVYWYRQLPEEGLKFMVYLQKENIIDESGMPKERFSAEFPKEGPSILRIQQVVRGDSAAYFCASSTTGDGAFFGQGTRLTVV.

The chain recombines TRBV5-6 with TRBJ2-5; D possibly corresponds to TRBD2 (5 bases). The J call may be incorrect, as the DNA end agrees better with TRBJ2-7. The CDR3 has 14 residues. CDR1 is SGHDT and CDR2 is YYEEEE in the germline V gene. Here the CDR3 reads CASRPEVGSYEQYF. In DNA form, the CDR3 reads TGTGCCAGCAGACCGGAGGTGGGGAGCTACGAGCAGTACTTC.

The chain joins TRBV18 to TRBJ1-2, with 7 nucleotides matching TRBD1. CDR3 length equals 16 residues. Germline trimming cut 1 base from V and 7 bases from J; bases unmatched to any gene: 12. Germline-derived CDR1 and CDR2 are KGHSH and LQKENI. DNA of the CDR3: TGTGCCAGCTCACCACTTGCGATGGAGGGGGCGCCTGGCTACACCTTC. It encodes CASSPLAMEGAPGYTF.

The rearrangement joins TRBV15 to TRBJ2-1; D is unresolved. This CDR3 spans 16 amino acids. V shed 3 bases and J shed 3 bases, with 15 bases lying between them. Germline V gene data show CDR1 as LNHNV and CDR2 as YYDKDF (reference sequence). CDR3 amino acids: CATSSAATFFYNEQFF. The DNA of the CDR3 is TGTGCCACCAGCAGCGCGGCGACTTTCTTCTACAATGAGCAGTTCTTC.

The genes are TRBV7-2 and TRBJ1-1, with 8 nucleotides matching TRBD1. Germline V gene sequence: CDR1 SGHTA, CDR2 FQGNSA. Trimming took 4 bases from V and 7 from J; bases not matched to a gene: 5. This CDR3 has 13 residues. The CDR3 nucleotides are TGTGCCAGCAGCTCGCAGGGGGCCAATGAAGCTTTCTTT. This gives the protein CASSSQGANEAFF.

The CDR3, as DNA: TGTGCCAGCACCAGGAGGGATATGAACACTGAAGCTTTCTTT. Its protein product is CASTRRDMNTEAFF. The chain couples TRBV6-5 to TRBJ1-1; D gene uncertain. Germline V lookup: CDR1 MNHEY, CDR2 SVGAGI. The germline V and J ends were trimmed by 7 bases and 0 bases, with 12 bases remaining between them. The CDR3 extends over 14 amino acids.

A remark on this clone: Germline is not matched at one junction end, which may reflect a read error. This chain uses TRBV18 with TRBJ1-1; possible D gene TRBD1, 5 bases. Germline V lookup: CDR1 KGHSH, CDR2 LQKENI. CDR3 length equals 15 residues. For the CDR3, the DNA is TGTGCCAGCCCACCATCACAGGTCGAGAACACTGAAGCTTTCTTT. Residues: CASPPSQVENTEAFF.

This chain joins TRBV4-2 and TRBJ2-7; D possibly corresponds to TRBD2 (6 bases). Deletions cut 0 bases from V and 3 bases from J, with 12 bases between. Germline values: CDR1 LGHNA, CDR2 YNFKEQ. The CDR3 sequence is 15 residues long. Here the CDR3 DNA reads TGTGCCAGCAGCCAAGACGCGGGGTTGAACTACGAGCAGTACTTC. Amino acids: CASSQDAGLNYEQYF.

In its sample, this clone was seen once. V and J are TRBV7-9 and TRBJ2-1; 8 bases agree with TRBD2. Germline-derived CDR1 and CDR2 are SEHNR and FQNEAQ (reference sequence). The CDR3 is 15 amino acids. The V and J ends lost 5 bases and 0 bases, in that order; junction bases with no gene match: 3. Written as DNA, the CDR3 is TGTGCCAGCAGCCCGACTAGCGACTCCTACAATGAGCAGTTCTTC. This gives the protein CASSPTSDSYNEQFF.

This chain connects TRBV4-2 to TRBJ2-1, with D possibly matching TRBD2 (7 bases). Trimming stripped 4 bases from V and 10 bases from J, with 17 bases between. The CDR3 runs 14 residues. Germline CDR1 is LGHNA and CDR2 is YNFKEQ. This CDR3 is CASSRQAKGGEQFF. The DNA of the CDR3 is TGTGCCAGCAGCCGCCAAGCGAAGGGGGGGGAGCAGTTCTTC.

V gene TRBV5-1 combines with J gene TRBJ2-1, with 7 bases lining up with TRBD2. Germline assignment: CDR1 SGHRS and CDR2 YFSETQ. This CDR3 contains 15 residues. The V segment lost 4 bases and the J segment 4 bases; nucleotides outside the gene matches: 8. CDR3 sequence reads: CASSLDGGTYNEQFF. In DNA form, the CDR3 reads TGCGCCAGCAGCCTTGACGGGGGGACTTACAATGAGCAGTTCTTC. The full variable domain, rest sourced from reference TRBV5-1 and TRBJ2-1, is KAGVTQTPRYLIKTRGQQVTLSCSPISGHRSVSWYQQTPGQGLQFLFEYFSETQRNKGNFPGRFSGRQFSNSRSEMNVSTLELGDSALYLCASSLDGGTYNEQFFGPGTRLTVL.

J is TRBJ2-2 and V is TRBV6-4; TRBD2 agrees at 15 bases. Germline V lookup: CDR1 MRHNA, CDR2 SNTAGT. Trimming took 10 bases from V and 4 from J; bases not matched to a gene: 13. The CDR3 is 18 residues long. CDR3 sequence reads: CATLRGLAGGRGTGELFF. Here the CDR3 DNA reads TGTGCCACCCTACGAGGACTAGCGGGAGGGCGTGGCACCGGGGAGCTGTTTTTT.

This chain joins TRBV18 and TRBJ2-7; tentatively, D is TRBD1 (5 bases). Looked up from germline, CDR1 is KGHSH and CDR2 is LQKENI. Trimming removed 3 bases from V and 1 base from J, with 7 bases in between. The CDR3 has 13 residues. The CDR3 reads CASSPRDSYEQYF. The CDR3 coding sequence is TGTGCCAGCTCACCCAGGGATTCCTACGAGCAGTACTTC.

This clone has just one count. The genes are TRBV7-2 and TRBJ2-5; D might be TRBD2 (5 bases). V shed 0 bases and J shed 3 bases, with 8 bases lying between them. The CDR3 is made up of 14 amino acids. Germline CDR1 is SGHTA and CDR2 is FQGNSA. The CDR3 loop reads CASSLALAKETQYF. Here the CDR3 DNA reads TGTGCCAGCAGCTTAGCGCTAGCCAAAGAGACCCAGTACTTC.